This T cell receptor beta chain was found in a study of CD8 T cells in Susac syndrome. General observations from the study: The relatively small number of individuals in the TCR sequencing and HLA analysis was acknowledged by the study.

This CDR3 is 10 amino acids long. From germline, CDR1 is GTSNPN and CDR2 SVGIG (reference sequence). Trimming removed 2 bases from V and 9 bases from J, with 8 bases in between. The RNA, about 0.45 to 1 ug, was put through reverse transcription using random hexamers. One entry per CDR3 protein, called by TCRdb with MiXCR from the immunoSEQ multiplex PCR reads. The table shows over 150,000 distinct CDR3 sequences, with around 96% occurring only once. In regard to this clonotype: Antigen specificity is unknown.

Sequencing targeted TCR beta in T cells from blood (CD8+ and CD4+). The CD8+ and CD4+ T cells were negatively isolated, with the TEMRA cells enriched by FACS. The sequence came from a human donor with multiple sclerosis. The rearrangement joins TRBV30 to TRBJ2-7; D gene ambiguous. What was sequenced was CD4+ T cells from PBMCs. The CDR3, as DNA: TGTGCCTGGAGTAACTCCCGGCAGTACTTC. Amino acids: CAWSNSRQYF.